The T cell receptor beta chain described here comes from a study of breast tumors, draining lymph nodes, adjacent tissues. A word on this clonotype: The junction departs from the called germline gene at one end, perhaps through a read error.

This CDR3 region has 14 residues. Per the germline V gene, CDR1 is SGDLS and CDR2 is YYNGEE. TCRdb itself ran the multiplex PCR reads through MiXCR, one entry per CDR3 protein. The table lists around 15,000 distinct CDR3 sequences, around half of them singletons, with about 15% in the top ten. The specimen sequenced was tumor-adjacent breast tissue. The receptor's source is a female donor with breast cancer. Some clones in this sample may be carry-over from other donors' samples. The chain joins TRBV9 to TRBJ2-5, with D tentatively TRBD2 (6 bases). The CDR3 sequence is CASSTRTMRETQSF. DNA of the CDR3: TGTGCCAGCAGCACTCGGACTATGCGAGAGACCCAGTCCTTC.